The 19 T cell receptor beta chains below were found in one sample sequenced in a study of T cell repertoires in cytomegalovirus infection. TCRdb reprocessed the reads via MiXCR and lists one record per CDR3 protein. There are about 450,000 distinct CDR3 sequences in the sample; roughly 31% occur only once, and 12% to 15% lies in the top ten. What was sequenced was PBMCs. These receptors were collected from a human donor in good health (CMV status not recorded). Some clones in this sample may be carry-over from other donors' samples.

The V and J genes are TRBV6-8 and TRBJ2-3, with D possibly TRBD2 on 6 matching bases. This CDR3 has 14 residues. The germline V gene encodes CDR1 MNHGY and CDR2 SAAAGT. V dropped 4 bases and J dropped 6 bases, with 14 bases sitting between them. CDR3 residues: CASSSAGSDDTQYF. The CDR3 DNA reads TGTGCCAGCAGTTCCGCGGGGTCTGATGATACGCAGTATTTT.

This clonotype was recorded a few times. The CDR3 is CASSFGPAGGETQYF. The DNA for the CDR3 is TGTGCCAGCAGTTTTGGTCCAGCGGGGGGAGAGACCCAGTACTTC. The chain uses TRBV27 and TRBJ2-5; 9 bases match TRBD2. CDR1 is MNHEY and CDR2 is SMNVEV in the germline V gene (reference sequence). The V segment lost 3 bases and the J segment 4 bases; nucleotides outside the gene matches: 6. CDR3 size: 15 residues.

The rearrangement uses TRBV29-1 and TRBJ2-5; maybe TRBD2 (5 bases). The V and J ends lost 5 bases and 0 bases respectively, with 10 bases between them. Per the germline V gene, CDR1 is SQVTM and CDR2 is ANQGSEA. This CDR3 contains 13 residues. In DNA, the CDR3 is TGCAGCGTTTCAAGGAGGCACCAAGAGACCCAGTACTTC. Its protein is CSVSRRHQETQYF. The complete variable domain, with remaining parts taken from reference TRBV29-1 and TRBJ2-5, reads SAVISQKPSRDICQRGTSLTIQCQVDSQVTMMFWYRQQPGQSLTLIATANQGSEATYESGFVIDKFPISRPNLTFSTLTVSNMSPEDSSIYLCSVSRRHQETQYFGPGTRLLVL.

The chain has TRBV4-1 and TRBJ2-1; 7 nucleotides align to TRBD1. The CDR3 covers 16 residues. V was pared by 3 bases and J by 0 bases, with 5 bases of the junction left unmatched. From germline, CDR1 is MGHRA and CDR2 YSYEKL. The CDR3 reads CASSHAGTASYNEQFF. CDR3 nucleotides: TGCGCCAGCAGCCACGCTGGGACAGCCTCCTACAATGAGCAGTTCTTC.

On this clonotype: This may stem from a read error, because a much larger clone lies one nucleotide away. The rearrangement links TRBV7-2 to TRBJ1-6; D is undetermined. Trimming took 1 base from V and 0 from J, leaving 13 bases between them. Germline assignment: CDR1 SGHTA and CDR2 FQGNSA. This CDR3 region has 18 residues. The CDR3 sequence is CASSLGGAVSSYNSPLHF. The CDR3 bases are TGTGCCAGCAGCTTAGGAGGTGCAGTGAGCTCCTATAATTCACCCCTCCACTTT.

This clonotype occurred a few times. V and J are TRBV4-3 and TRBJ2-7, with 11 nucleotides matching TRBD2. There are 16 residues in the CDR3. The germline CDR1 and CDR2 sequences are LGHNA and YSLEER. Trimming at V came to 0 bases and at J to 4 bases, leaving 5 bases not matched to a gene. CDR3 loop: CASSQDSASGGYEQYF. CDR3 DNA sequence: TGCGCCAGCAGCCAAGATTCGGCTAGCGGGGGGTACGAGCAGTACTTC.

The rearrangement links TRBV20-1 to TRBJ2-7, with no clear D. Germline lookup yields CDR1 DFQATT and CDR2 SNEGSKA (reference sequence). V was cut by 1 base and J by 2 bases, with 18 bases left in between. The CDR3 length is 16 residues. The CDR3 sequence is CSARGSQRALAYEQYF. The CDR3 region has the DNA TGCAGTGCTAGAGGAAGCCAGCGTGCCCTAGCCTACGAGCAGTACTTC.

The CDR3 DNA reads TGTGCCAGCAGCGAGAGTACAGGGGGCCATAATCAGCCCCAGCATTTT. This translates into CASSESTGGHNQPQHF. V is TRBV28 and J is TRBJ1-5; 9 nucleotides agree with TRBD1. Germline-derived CDR1 and CDR2 are MDHEN and SYDVKM. J was trimmed by 4 bases and V by 6 bases; bases with no gene match: 10. The CDR3 loop spans 16 amino acids.

About this clonotype: A clone one base away is much larger, so this may be a read error. The rearrangement links TRBV7-8 to TRBJ1-6; D perhaps matches TRBD1 (5 bases). The CDR3 spans 16 residues. Looked up from germline, CDR1 is SGHVS and CDR2 is FQNEAQ. CDR3 nucleotide sequence: TGTGCCAGCAGCTTACTTGGGGGAGGTGGGAATTCACCCCTCCCCTTT. Its translation: CASSLLGGGGNSPLPF.

This clonotype was counted ten times or more. Here the CDR3 reads CASSHGGSNQPQHF. Here the CDR3 DNA reads TGTGCCAGCAGCCACGGGGGAAGCAATCAGCCCCAGCATTTT. V and J are TRBV7-6 and TRBJ1-5; a possible D gene is TRBD1 (5 bases). CDR1 and CDR2 from the germline V gene are SGHVS and FNYEAQ. V gave up 5 bases and J gave up 1 base, with 9 bases separating them. The CDR3 spans 14 residues.

The table lists this clonotype with many counts. J is TRBJ2-1 and V is TRBV7-3; no clear D. In germline, CDR1 is SGHTA, CDR2 FQGTGA. Trimming removed 0 bases from V and 8 bases from J, with 14 bases in between. The CDR3 extends over 15 amino acids. The chain's CDR3 is CASSLTGYGRDEQFF. The CDR3 DNA reads TGTGCCAGCAGCTTAACAGGGTACGGACGCGATGAGCAGTTCTTC.

This clonotype occurred many times. The gene calls are TRBV7-6 and TRBJ2-1; 9 nucleotides agree with TRBD2. The V and J ends lost 0 bases and 9 bases, in that order; junction bases with no gene match: 9. CDR3 length equals 16 residues. CDR1 and CDR2 (germline): SGHVS, FNYEAQ. The CDR3 DNA sequence: TGTGCCAGCAGCTTAGCGCAAAGCGGGGGGATTTCTGAGCAGTTCTTC. Amino acids: CASSLAQSGGISEQFF.

CDR3 protein: CASSMIIRSGGGEQFF. The CDR3, as DNA: TGTGCCAGTAGTATGATCATAAGGAGCGGGGGGGGTGAGCAGTTCTTC. This chain uses TRBV19 with TRBJ2-1; 10 nucleotides match TRBD2. The CDR3 totals 16 residues. Germline CDR1 and CDR2: LNHDA and SQIVND (reference sequence). The trim removed 3 bases at V and 9 bases at J, leaving 11 bases unmatched.

The chain combines TRBV10-3 with TRBJ2-7, with a tentative D call TRBD2 (6 bases). Trimming took 8 bases from V and 1 from J, leaving 12 bases between them. The CDR3 spans 13 residues. Germline loops: CDR1 ENHRY, CDR2 SYGVKD. CDR3 sequence: CAIGGTLSYEQYF. The CDR3 nucleotides are TGTGCCATCGGGGGGACGCTTTCCTACGAGCAGTACTTC.

V is TRBV13 and J is TRBJ2-3, with a weak D call TRBD2 (6 bases). The V and J ends lost 6 bases and 2 bases respectively, with 15 bases between them. Germline lookup yields CDR1 PRHDT and CDR2 FYEKMQ (reference sequence). This CDR3 spans 15 amino acids. As DNA, the CDR3 is TGTGCCAGCAGTCCGGGAGATCGGATCACAGATACGCAGTATTTT. Encoded protein: CASSPGDRITDTQYF.

This clonotype turned up a few times. The rearrangement links TRBV6-5 to TRBJ2-5; TRBD2 aligns across 13 bases. Looked up from germline, CDR1 is MNHEY and CDR2 is SVGAGI. This CDR3 spans 16 amino acids. The V and J ends lost 2 bases and 8 bases, in that order; junction bases with no gene match: 8. This CDR3 reads CASSYPSTSGGTTQYF. The CDR3 DNA is TGTGCCAGCAGTTACCCCTCGACTAGCGGGGGGACTACCCAGTACTTC.

V is TRBV20-1 and J is TRBJ2-5; D could derive from TRBD1 or TRBD2 (5 bases each). V was clipped by 5 bases and J by 5 bases, with 21 bases between them. CDR1 and CDR2 from the germline V gene are DFQATT and SNEGSKA (reference sequence). The CDR3 totals 15 residues. As DNA, the CDR3 is TGCAGTGCTCGGCGGTCTGGGGTCTGGGGGGAGACCCAGTACTTC. Amino acid sequence: CSARRSGVWGETQYF.

This clonotype occurred a few times. The chain is built from TRBV30 and TRBJ2-2; D ambiguous. Per the germline V gene, CDR1 is GTSNPN and CDR2 is SVGIG (reference sequence). The CDR3 has 14 amino acids. Trimming pared 0 bases from V and 0 bases from J, leaving 5 bases between. The CDR3 region is CAWSVGPNTGELFF. DNA of the CDR3: TGTGCCTGGAGTGTAGGACCGAACACCGGGGAGCTGTTTTTT.

Comment on this clonotype: This may stem from a read error, because a much larger clone lies one nucleotide away. V is TRBV7-9 and J is TRBJ2-7; TRBD1 or TRBD2 may be the D gene (5 bases each). Germline V gives CDR1 SEHNR, CDR2 FQNEAQ (reference sequence). This CDR3 comprises 14 residues. CDR3 region: CASSRDGITYEQSF. The DNA for the CDR3 is TGTGCCAGCAGCCGGGACGGCATCACCTACGAGCAGTCCTTC.